This note documents a single TCR beta chain sequence. The data derive from a study of PD-1 blockade in classical Hodgkin lymphoma. Each patient experienced a relapse that followed autologous stem cell transplantation, and brentuximab vedotin exposure varied. The length of the CDR3 is 18 residues. The assay was immunoSEQ multiplex PCR, and TCRdb's table has in-frame clones only and misses some. The data hold 50,000 to 65,000 clones, with approximately 90% observed a single time. The chain has TRBV12-1 and TRBJ2-7; the D call TRBD1 from the table was never checked on the DNA. TRBV12-1 is assigned pseudogene status. This specimen was peripheral blood mononuclear cells (PBMCs), taken before the second cycle of nivolumab. The receptor was derived from a human donor with classical Hodgkin lymphoma. Written as DNA, the CDR3 is TGTGCCAGCAGCCGACCTTCCCAGACAGGATTCAACTCCTACGAGCAGTACTTC. It translates to CASSRPSQTGFNSYEQYF.